This TCR beta chain was retrieved from a study of T cell repertoires in cytomegalovirus infection. Study-level information: Public TCR beta signatures were indicative of both CMV infection and a matching HLA type.

The V gene lost 3 bases and the J gene lost 0 bases, with 12 bases spanning the gap. Germline loops: CDR1 MDHEN, CDR2 SYDVKM. This CDR3 has 16 amino acids. This clonotype was seen a handful of times. TCRdb re-analysed the reads in MiXCR, keeping a single row per CDR3 protein. In the table there are approximately 550,000 distinct CDR3 sequences, 15% to 20% of which are singletons. The sequenced sample consisted of CD8+ T cells from PBMCs. The source of this sequence is a human donor in good health (CMV status not recorded). Some clones in this sample may be carry-over from other donors' samples. V usage is TRBV28 and J usage is TRBJ1-3; D gene uncertain. In DNA form, the CDR3 reads TGTGCCAGCAGTTTTGTGGAACGGAGCTCTGGAAACACCATATATTTT. Encoded protein: CASSFVERSSGNTIYF.